The T cell receptor beta chain under discussion was sequenced for a study of a mutant IDH1 vaccine in newly diagnosed glioma. The time point is: week 23, last vaccination. All doses held 300 ug of mutant IDH1 20-mer peptide, with topical imiquimod. CDR3 size: 14 residues. Germline V gives CDR1 MNHEY, CDR2 SMNVEV (reference sequence). Trimming removed 5 bases at V and 3 bases at J, with 14 bases between. Repertoires were generated with immunoSEQ multiplex PCR, while TCRdb's copy carries only in-frame clones and drops some. Of around 30,000 clones in the sample, over 80% were seen once. On this clone itself: Its antigen is undetermined.

Sample: PBMCs, taken from a glioma patient whose treatment included an IDH1 peptide vaccine. The sequence was obtained from a woman aged 18-29 years with glioma. The chain couples TRBV27 to TRBJ2-7; maybe TRBD2 (6 bases). The chain's CDR3 is CASSPASAGYEQYF. In DNA form, the CDR3 reads TGTGCCAGCAGTCCTGCTTCAGCGGGCTACGAGCAGTACTTC.